The clone carrying this TCR beta chain was recorded many times. Cells stained for CD3, CD4, CD8, CD45RA and CD27 were sorted into four subsets. The sample belongs to a study of naive and memory T cell subsets. The beta constant-region primer was an equimolar mix of two oligonucleotides covering TRBC1 and TRBC2. Four rounds of PCR amplified the ligated cDNA using nested alpha and beta constant-region primers plus SP2. TCRdb re-derived calls from the UMI-ligation and nested PCR reads in MiXCR, one entry per CDR3 protein. The table has 80,000 to 95,000 distinct CDR3 sequences, over 9% seen once. Unmatched junction bases numbered 6, after V lost 5 bases and J lost 6 bases. Germline CDR1 and CDR2: DFQATT and SNEGSKA (reference sequence). This CDR3 has 14 amino acids.

This receptor was identified in a human donor in good health. The chain couples TRBV20-1 to TRBJ2-1; TRBD2 aligns across 11 bases. The sequenced sample consisted of naive CD8+ T cells from blood. The CDR3 region has the DNA TGCAGTGCTCCCGGGACTAGCGGATTCAATGAGCAGTTCTTC. Encoded protein: CSAPGTSGFNEQFF.